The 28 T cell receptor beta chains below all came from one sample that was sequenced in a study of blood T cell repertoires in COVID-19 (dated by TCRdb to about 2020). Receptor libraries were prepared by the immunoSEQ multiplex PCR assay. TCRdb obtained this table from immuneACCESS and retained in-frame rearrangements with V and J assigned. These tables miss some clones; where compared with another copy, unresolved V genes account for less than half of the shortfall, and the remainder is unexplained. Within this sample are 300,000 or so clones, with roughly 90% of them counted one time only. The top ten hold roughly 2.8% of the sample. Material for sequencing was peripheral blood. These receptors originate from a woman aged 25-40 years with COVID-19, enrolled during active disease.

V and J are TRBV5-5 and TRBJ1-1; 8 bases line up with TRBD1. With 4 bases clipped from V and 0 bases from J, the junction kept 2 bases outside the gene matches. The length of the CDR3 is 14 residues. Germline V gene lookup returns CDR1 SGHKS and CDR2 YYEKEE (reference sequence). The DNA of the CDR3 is TGTGCCAGCAGCCTGGGACAGGTGAACACTGAAGCTTTCTTT. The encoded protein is CASSLGQVNTEAFF.

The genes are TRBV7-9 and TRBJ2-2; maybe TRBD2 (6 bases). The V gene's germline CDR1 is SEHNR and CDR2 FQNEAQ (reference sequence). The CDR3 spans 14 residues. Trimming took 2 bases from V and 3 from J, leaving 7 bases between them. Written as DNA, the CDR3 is TGTGCCAGCAGCTTATGGGGGGACACCGGGGAGCTGTTTTTT. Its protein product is CASSLWGDTGELFF.

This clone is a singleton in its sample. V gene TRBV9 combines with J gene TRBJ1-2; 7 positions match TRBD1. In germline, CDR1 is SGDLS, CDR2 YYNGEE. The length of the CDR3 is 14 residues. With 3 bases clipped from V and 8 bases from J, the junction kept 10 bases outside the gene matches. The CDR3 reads CASSARQGATGYTF. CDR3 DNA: TGTGCCAGCAGCGCGAGACAGGGTGCTACCGGCTACACCTTC.

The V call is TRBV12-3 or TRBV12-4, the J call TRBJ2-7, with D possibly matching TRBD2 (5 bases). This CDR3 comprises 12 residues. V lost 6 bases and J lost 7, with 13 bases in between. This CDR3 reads CASSPGGGEQYF. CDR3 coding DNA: TGTGCCAGCAGCCCAGGAGGTGGGGAGCAGTACTTC.

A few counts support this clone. For the CDR3, the DNA is TGTGCCAGCAGTTCGGACAGTGACTATAATGAAAAACTGTTTTTT. It codes for CASSSDSDYNEKLFF. This rearrangement joins TRBV28 to TRBJ1-4; perhaps TRBD1 as D (6 bases). V was clipped by 4 bases and J by 4 bases, with 13 bases between them. Germline-derived CDR1 and CDR2 are MDHEN and SYDVKM. This CDR3 spans 15 amino acids.

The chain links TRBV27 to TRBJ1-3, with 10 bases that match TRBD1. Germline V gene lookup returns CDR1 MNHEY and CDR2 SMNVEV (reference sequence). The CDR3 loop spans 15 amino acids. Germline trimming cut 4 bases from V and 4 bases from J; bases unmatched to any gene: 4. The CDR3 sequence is CASSSGTGVGNTIYF. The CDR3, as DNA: TGTGCCAGCAGTTCCGGGACAGGGGTGGGAAACACCATATATTTT.

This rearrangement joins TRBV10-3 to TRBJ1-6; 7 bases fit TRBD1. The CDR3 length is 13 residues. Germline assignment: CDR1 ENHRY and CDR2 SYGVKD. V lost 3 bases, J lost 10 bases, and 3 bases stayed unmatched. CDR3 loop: CAISEQGSSPLHF. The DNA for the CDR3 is TGTGCCATCAGTGAACAGGGGAGCTCACCCCTCCACTTT.

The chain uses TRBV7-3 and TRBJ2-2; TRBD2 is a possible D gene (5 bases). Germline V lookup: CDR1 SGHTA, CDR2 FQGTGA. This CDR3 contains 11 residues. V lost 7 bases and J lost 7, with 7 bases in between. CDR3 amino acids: CASKEDGELFF. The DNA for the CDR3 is TGTGCCAGCAAGGAGGACGGGGAGCTGTTTTTT.

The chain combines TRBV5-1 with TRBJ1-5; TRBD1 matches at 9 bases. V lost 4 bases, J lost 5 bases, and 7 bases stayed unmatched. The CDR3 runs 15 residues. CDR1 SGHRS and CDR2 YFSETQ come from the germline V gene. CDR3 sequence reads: CASSPDRGKDQPQHF. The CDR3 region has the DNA TGCGCCAGCAGCCCCGACAGGGGGAAGGATCAGCCCCAGCATTTT.

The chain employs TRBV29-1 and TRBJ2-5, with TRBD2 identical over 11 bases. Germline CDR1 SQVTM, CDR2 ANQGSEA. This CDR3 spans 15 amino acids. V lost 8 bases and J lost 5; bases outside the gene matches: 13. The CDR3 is CSSSGLAGGGETQYF. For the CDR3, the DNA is TGCAGCTCGAGCGGGCTAGCGGGAGGAGGGGAGACCCAGTACTTC.

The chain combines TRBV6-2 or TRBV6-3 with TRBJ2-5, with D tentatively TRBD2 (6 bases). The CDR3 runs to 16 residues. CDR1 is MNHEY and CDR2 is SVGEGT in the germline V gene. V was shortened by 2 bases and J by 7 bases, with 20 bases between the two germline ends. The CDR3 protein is CASSYGTSSARGTQYF. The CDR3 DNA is TGTGCCAGCAGTTACGGGACTTCCTCGGCTCGCGGGACCCAGTACTTC.

The CDR3 here is CASRRTGGEDYGYTF. CDR3 nucleotides: TGTGCCAGCAGACGAACAGGGGGCGAAGACTATGGCTACACCTTC. The chain links TRBV7-2 to TRBJ1-2; 9 bases map to TRBD1. This CDR3 is 15 amino acids long. The junction had 8 bases not matched to a gene; V was cut back by 6 bases and J by 3 bases. Per germline, CDR1 SGHTA and CDR2 FQGNSA.

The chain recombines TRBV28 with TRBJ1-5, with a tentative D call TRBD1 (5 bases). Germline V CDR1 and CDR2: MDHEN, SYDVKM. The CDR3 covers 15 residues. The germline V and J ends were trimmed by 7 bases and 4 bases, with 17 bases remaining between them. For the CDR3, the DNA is TGTGCCAGCACCCCGGAGGGGCGCAGGAATCAGCCCCAGCATTTT. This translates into CASTPEGRRNQPQHF. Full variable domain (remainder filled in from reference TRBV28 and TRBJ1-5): DVKVTQSSRYLVKRTGEKVFLECVQDMDHENMFWYRQDPGLGLRLIYFSYDVKMKEKGDIPEGYSVSREKKERFSLILESASTNQTSMYLCASTPEGRRNQPQHFGDGTRLSIL.

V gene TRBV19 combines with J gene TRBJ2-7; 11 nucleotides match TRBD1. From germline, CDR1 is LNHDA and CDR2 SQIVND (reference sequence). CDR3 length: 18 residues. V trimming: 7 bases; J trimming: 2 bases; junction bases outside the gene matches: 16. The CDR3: CASTLKGGQGARAYEQYF. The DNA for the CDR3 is TGTGCCAGTACTCTCAAAGGCGGACAGGGGGCTCGGGCCTACGAGCAGTACTTC.

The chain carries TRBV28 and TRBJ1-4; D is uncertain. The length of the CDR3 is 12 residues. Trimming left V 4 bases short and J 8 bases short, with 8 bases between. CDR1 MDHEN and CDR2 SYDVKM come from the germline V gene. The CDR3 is CASSSRSEKLFF. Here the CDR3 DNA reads TGTGCCAGCAGTTCTAGAAGCGAAAAACTGTTTTTT.

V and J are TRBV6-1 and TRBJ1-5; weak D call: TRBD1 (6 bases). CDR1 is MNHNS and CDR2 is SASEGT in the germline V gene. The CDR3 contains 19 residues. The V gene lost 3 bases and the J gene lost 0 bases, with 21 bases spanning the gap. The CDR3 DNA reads TGTGCCAGCAGTGACTTCGGAGGAAAGGACAGATATAGCAATCAGCCCCAGCATTTT. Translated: CASSDFGGKDRYSNQPQHF.

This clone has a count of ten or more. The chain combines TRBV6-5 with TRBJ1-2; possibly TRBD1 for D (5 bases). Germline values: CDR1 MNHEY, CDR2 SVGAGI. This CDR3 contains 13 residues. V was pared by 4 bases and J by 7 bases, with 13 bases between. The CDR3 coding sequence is TGTGCCAGCAGTTTAACCTCAGGGCTTGGCTACACCTTC. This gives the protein CASSLTSGLGYTF.

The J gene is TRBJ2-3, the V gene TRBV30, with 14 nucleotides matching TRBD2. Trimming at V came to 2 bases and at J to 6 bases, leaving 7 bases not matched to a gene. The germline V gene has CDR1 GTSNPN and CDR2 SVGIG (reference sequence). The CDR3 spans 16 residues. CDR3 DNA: TGTGCCTGGAGTAACGGGGGACTAGCGGGAGTGGATACGCAGTATTTT. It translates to CAWSNGGLAGVDTQYF.

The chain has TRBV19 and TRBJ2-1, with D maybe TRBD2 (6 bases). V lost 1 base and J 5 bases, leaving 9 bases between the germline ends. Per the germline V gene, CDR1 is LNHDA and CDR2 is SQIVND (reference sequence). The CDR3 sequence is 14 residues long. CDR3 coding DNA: TGTGCCAGTAGTATAGTAAAGCGGGACAATGAGCAGTTCTTC. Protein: CASSIVKRDNEQFF.

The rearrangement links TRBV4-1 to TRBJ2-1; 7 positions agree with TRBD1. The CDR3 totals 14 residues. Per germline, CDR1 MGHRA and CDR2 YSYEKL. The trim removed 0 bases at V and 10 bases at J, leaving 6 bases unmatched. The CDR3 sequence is CASSQEGQRGEQFF. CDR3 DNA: TGCGCCAGCAGCCAAGAGGGACAGCGAGGAGAGCAGTTCTTC.

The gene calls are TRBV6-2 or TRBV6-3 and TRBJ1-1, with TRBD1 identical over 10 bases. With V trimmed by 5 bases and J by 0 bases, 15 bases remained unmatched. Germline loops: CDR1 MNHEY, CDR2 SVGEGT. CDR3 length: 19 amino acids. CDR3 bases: TGTGCCAGCAGTCGCGGACAGGGGGTCTATGCCTCGATGAACACTGAAGCTTTCTTT. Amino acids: CASSRGQGVYASMNTEAFF.

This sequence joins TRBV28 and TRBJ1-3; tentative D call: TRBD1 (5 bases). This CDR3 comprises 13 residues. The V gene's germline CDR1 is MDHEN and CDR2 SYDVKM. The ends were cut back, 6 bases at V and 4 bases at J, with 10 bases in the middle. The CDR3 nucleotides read TGTGCCAGCAGGGGGACTGACGGAAACACCATATATTTT. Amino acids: CASRGTDGNTIYF.

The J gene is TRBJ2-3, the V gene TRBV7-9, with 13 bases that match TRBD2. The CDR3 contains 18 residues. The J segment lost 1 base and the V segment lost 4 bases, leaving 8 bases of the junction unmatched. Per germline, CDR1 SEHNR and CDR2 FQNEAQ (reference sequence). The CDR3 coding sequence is TGTGCCAGCAGCTCCCGCCCCGGGACTAGCGGGGGCACAGATACGCAGTATTTT. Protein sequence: CASSSRPGTSGGTDTQYF.

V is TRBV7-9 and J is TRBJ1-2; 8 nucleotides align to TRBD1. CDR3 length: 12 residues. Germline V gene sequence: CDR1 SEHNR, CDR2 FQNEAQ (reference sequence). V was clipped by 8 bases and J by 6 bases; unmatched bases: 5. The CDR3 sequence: CASRDRSHGYTF. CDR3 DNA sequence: TGTGCCAGCCGGGACAGGAGCCATGGCTACACCTTC.

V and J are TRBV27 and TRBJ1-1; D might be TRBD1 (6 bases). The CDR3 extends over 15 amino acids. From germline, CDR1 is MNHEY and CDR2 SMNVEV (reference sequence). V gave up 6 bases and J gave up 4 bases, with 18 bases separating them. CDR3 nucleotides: TGTGCCAGCAGCCCCACAGGGATTAAGACCACTGAAGCTTTCTTT. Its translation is CASSPTGIKTTEAFF.

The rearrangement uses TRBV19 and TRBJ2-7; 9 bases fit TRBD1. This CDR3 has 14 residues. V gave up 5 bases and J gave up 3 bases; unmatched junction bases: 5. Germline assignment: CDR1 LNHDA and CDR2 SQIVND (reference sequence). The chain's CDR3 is CASSAGQGFYEQYF. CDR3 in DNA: TGTGCCAGTAGTGCGGGACAGGGTTTCTACGAGCAGTACTTC.

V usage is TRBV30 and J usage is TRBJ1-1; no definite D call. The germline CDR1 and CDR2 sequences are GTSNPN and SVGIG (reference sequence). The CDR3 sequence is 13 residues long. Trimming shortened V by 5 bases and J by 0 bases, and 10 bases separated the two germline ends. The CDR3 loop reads CAWELSLNTEAFF. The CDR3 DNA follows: TGTGCCTGGGAGTTAAGCTTGAACACTGAAGCTTTCTTT.

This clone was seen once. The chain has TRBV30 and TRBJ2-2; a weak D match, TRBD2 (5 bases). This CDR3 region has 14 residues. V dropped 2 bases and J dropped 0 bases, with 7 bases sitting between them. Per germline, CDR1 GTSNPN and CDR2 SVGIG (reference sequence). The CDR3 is CAWSRGPNTGELFF. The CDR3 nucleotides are TGTGCCTGGAGTCGGGGTCCGAACACCGGGGAGCTGTTTTTT.